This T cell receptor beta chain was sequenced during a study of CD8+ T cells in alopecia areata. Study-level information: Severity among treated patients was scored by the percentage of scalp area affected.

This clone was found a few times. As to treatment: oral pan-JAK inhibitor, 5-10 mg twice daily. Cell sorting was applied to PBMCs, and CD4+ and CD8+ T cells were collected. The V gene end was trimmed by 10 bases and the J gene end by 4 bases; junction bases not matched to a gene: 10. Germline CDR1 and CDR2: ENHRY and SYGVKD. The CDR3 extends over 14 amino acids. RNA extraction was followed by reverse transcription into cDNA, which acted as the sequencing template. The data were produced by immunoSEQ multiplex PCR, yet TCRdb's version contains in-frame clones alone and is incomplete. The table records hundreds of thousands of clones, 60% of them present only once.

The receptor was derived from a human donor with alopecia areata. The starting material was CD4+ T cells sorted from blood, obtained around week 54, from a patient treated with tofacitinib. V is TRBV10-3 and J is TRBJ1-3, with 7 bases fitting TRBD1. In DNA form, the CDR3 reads TGTGCCAGCTCCCGGGACAGAGTCGGAAACACCATATATTTT. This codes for CASSRDRVGNTIYF.